The present TCR beta chain was sequenced within a study of CD8 T cells in Susac syndrome. It was treatment-naive patients with stable or active relapsing-remitting disease who made up the multiple sclerosis controls. Random-hexamer reverse transcription was applied to about 0.5 to 1 ug RNA. TCRdb used MiXCR to reprocess the immunoSEQ multiplex PCR reads, holding one entry per CDR3 protein. The sample records 180,000 or so distinct CDR3 sequences, 90% to 96% being singletons. V was clipped by 0 bases and J by 1 base, with 6 bases between them. Germline lookup yields CDR1 SQVTM and CDR2 ANQGSEA. CDR3 length equals 13 residues.

This sequence was found in a human donor with multiple sclerosis. This chain links TRBV29-1 with TRBJ1-1; D is ambiguous. The sample was CD4+ T cells from PBMCs. The CDR3 sequence is CSVEDRKNTEAFF. CDR3 bases: TGCAGCGTTGAAGACAGAAAGAACACTGAAGCTTTCTTT.